Described below is a single TCR beta chain sequence and its context. Its antigen is currently unknown. The sample belongs to a study of T cell responses to AZD1222 COVID-19 vaccine. Regarding the study as a whole: Just six AZD1222 recipients tested seropositive at baseline. Increases in Spike-specific TCR breadth and depth were seen after two AZD1222 doses.

TCRdb keeps only in-frame clones here, not all; method: immunoSEQ multiplex PCR. The profile shows roughly 70,000 clones, just over 90% of them singletons. CDR1 and CDR2 (germline): LNHDA, SQIVND (reference sequence). With 7 bases clipped from V and 10 bases from J, the junction kept 10 bases outside the gene matches. This CDR3 contains 15 residues. This clonotype was obtained from an adult who received the MenACWY meningococcal vaccine as a control. The sequencing used peripheral blood, collected 28 days after the second dose of the MenACWY control vaccine. This chain joins TRBV19 and TRBJ2-1; 13 bases match TRBD2. CDR3 residues: CASNTGLAGAVEQFF. The CDR3 DNA follows: TGTGCCAGTAATACCGGACTAGCGGGAGCGGTAGAGCAGTTCTTC.